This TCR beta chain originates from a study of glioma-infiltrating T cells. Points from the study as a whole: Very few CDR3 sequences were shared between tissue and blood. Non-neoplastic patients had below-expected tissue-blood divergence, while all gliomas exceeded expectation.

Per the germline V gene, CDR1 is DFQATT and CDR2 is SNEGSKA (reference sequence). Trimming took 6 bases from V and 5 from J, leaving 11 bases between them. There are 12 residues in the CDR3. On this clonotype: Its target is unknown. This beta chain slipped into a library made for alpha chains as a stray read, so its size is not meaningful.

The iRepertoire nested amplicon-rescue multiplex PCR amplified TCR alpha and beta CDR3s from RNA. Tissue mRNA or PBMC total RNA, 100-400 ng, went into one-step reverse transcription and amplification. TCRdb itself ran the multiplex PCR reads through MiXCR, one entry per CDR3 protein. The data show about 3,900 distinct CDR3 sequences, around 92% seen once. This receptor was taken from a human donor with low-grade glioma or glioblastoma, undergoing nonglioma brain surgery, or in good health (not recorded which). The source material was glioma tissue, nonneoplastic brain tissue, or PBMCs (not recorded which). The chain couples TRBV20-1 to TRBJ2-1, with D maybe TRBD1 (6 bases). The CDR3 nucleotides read TGCAGTGCCCGACAGGTACACAATGAGCAGTTCTTC. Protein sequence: CSARQVHNEQFF.